This T cell receptor beta chain appears in the sequencing data of a study of T cell responses to AZD1222 COVID-19 vaccine. Study-wide results and limits: Just a handful of people given AZD1222 tested seropositive at baseline. Dominant CD4 TCR responses targeted spike regions 160-218 and 743-854.

Here immunoSEQ multiplex PCR was the method, and the copy in TCRdb shows in-frame clones only, minus some. The repertoire includes 90,000 to 120,000 clones, approximately 92% of them detected once, and roughly 8.7% sits in the top ten. CDR3 size: 10 residues. Germline V gene data show CDR1 as DFQATT and CDR2 as SNEGSKA (reference sequence). The ends were cut back, 3 bases at V and 5 bases at J, with 4 bases in the middle. Concerning this clone itself: Its antigen is currently unknown.

The input for sequencing was peripheral blood, taken 28 days after the second AZD1222 dose. The sequence was obtained from an adult who received the AZD1222 COVID-19 vaccine. This chain connects TRBV20-1 to TRBJ2-5, with D hard to call. The CDR3 DNA reads TGCAGTGCTAGTGGTGAGACCCAGTACTTC. Translated: CSASGETQYF.